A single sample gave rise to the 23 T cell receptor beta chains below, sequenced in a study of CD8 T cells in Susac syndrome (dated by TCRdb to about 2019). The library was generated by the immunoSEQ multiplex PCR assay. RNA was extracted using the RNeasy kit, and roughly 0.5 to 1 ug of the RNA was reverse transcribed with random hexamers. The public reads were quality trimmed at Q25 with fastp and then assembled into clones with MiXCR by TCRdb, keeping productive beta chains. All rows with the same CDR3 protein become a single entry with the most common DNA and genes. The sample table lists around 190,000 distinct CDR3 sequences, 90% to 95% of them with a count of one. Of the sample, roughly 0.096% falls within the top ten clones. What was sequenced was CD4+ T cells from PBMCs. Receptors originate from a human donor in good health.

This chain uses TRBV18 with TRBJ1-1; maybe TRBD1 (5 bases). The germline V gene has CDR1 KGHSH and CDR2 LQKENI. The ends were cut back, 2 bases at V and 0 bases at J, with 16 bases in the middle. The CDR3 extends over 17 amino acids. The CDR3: CASSPNTRGFLNTEAFF. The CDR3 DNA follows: TGTGCCAGCTCACCAAACACCCGGGGCTTCTTGAACACTGAAGCTTTCTTT.

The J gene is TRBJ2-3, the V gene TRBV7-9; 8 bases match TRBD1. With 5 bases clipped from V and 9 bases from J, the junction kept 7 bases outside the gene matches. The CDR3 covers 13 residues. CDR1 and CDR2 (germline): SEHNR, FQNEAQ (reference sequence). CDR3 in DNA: TGTGCCAGCAGCGCCCAGGACAGGGCGACGCAGTATTTT. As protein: CASSAQDRATQYF.

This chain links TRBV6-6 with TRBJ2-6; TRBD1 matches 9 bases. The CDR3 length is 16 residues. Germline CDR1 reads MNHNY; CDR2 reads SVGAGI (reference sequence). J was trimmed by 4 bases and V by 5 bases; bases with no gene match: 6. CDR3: CASSINRGQGANVLTF. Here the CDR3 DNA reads TGTGCCAGCAGTATTAACAGGGGGCAAGGGGCCAACGTCCTGACTTTC.

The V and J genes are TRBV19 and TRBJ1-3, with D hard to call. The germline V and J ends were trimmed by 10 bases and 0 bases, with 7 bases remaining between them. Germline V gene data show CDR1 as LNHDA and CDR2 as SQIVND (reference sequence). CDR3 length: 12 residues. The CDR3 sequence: CATSLSGNTIYF. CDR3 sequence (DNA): TGTGCCACTTCCCTCTCTGGAAACACCATATATTTT.

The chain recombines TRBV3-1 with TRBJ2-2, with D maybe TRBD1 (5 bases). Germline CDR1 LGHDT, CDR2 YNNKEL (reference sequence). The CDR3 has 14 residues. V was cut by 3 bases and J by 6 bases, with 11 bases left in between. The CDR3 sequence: CASSQGRTAGELFF. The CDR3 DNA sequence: TGTGCCAGCAGCCAGGGGCGTACGGCCGGGGAGCTGTTTTTT.

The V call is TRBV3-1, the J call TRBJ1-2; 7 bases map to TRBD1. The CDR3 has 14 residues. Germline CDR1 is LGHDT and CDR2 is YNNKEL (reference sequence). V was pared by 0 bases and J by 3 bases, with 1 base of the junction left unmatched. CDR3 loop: CASSQEDRDYGYTF. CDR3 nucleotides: TGTGCCAGCAGCCAAGAAGACAGGGACTATGGCTACACCTTC. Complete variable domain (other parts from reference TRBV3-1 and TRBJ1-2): DTAVSQTPKYLVTQMGNDKSIKCEQNLGHDTMYWYKQDSKKFLKIMFSYNNKELIINETVPNRFSPKSPDKAHLNLHINSLELGDSAVYFCASSQEDRDYGYTFGSGTRLTVV.

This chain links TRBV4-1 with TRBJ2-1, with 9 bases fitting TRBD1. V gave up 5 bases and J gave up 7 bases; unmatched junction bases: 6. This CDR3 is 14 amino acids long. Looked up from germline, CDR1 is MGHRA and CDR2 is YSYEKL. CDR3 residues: CASSRPGQGNEQFF. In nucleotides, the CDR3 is TGCGCCAGCAGCAGACCGGGACAGGGAAATGAGCAGTTCTTC.

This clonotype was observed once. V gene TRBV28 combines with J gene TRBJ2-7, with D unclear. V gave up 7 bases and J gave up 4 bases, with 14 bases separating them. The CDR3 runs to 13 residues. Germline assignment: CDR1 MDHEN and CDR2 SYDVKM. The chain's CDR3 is CASTIGLGYEQYV. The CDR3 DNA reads TGTGCCAGCACCATCGGGTTGGGATACGAGCAGTACGTC.

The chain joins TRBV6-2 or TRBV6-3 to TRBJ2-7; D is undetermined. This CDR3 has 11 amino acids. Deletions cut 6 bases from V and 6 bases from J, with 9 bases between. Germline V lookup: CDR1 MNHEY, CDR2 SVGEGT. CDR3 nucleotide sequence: TGTGCCAGCAGCTCGGTCCTCGAGCAGTACTTC. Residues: CASSSVLEQYF.

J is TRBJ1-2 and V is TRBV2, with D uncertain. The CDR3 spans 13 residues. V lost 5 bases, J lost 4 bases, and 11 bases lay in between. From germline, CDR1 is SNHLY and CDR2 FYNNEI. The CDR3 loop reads CASSTRRSYGYTF. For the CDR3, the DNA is TGTGCCAGCAGTACCCGTAGATCCTATGGCTACACCTTC.

Written as DNA, the CDR3 is TGTGCCTGGAGCCTTGAAACCTCCGGGGACGAGCAGTACTTC. Amino acid sequence: CAWSLETSGDEQYF. The chain couples TRBV30 to TRBJ2-7; D possibly corresponds to TRBD2 (5 bases). The CDR3 loop spans 14 amino acids. The V and J ends lost 3 bases and 5 bases respectively, with 17 bases between them. From germline, CDR1 is GTSNPN and CDR2 SVGIG (reference sequence). Variable domain in full (rest from reference TRBV30 and TRBJ2-7): SQTIHQWPATLVQPVGSPLSLECTVEGTSNPNLYWYRQAAGRGLQLLFYSVGIGQISSEVPQNLSASRPQDRQFILSSKKLLLSDSGFYLCAWSLETSGDEQYFGPGTRLTVT.

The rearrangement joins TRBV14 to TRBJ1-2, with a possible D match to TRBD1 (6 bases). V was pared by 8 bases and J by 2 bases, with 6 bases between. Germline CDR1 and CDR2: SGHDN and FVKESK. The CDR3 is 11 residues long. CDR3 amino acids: CASQGNYGYTF. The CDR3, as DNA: TGTGCCAGCCAGGGGAACTATGGCTACACCTTC. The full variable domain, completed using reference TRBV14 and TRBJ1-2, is EAGVTQFPSHSVIEKGQTVTLRCDPISGHDNLYWYRRVMGKEIKFLLHFVKESKQDESGMPNNRFLAERTGGTYSTLKVQPAELEDSGVYFCASQGNYGYTFGSGTRLTVV.

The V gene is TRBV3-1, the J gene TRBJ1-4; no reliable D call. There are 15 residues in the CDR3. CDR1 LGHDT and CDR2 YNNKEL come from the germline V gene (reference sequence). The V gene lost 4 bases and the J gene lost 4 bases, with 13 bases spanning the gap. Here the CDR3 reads CASSPLGSRNEKLFF. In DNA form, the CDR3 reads TGTGCCAGCAGCCCTCTCGGAAGCCGTAATGAAAAACTGTTTTTT.

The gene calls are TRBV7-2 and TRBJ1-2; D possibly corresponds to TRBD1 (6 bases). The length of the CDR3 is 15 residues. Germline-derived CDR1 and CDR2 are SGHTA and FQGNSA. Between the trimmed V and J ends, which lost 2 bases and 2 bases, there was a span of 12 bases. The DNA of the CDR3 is TGTGCCAGCAGCTTAACAGGGAAGGCCAACTATGGCTACACCTTC. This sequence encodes CASSLTGKANYGYTF.

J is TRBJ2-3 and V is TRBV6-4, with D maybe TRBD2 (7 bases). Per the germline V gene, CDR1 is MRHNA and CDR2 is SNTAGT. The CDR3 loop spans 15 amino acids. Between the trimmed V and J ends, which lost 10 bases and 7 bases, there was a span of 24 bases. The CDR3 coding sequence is TGTGCCACCCGAGCTGGGGGGGCCACTGGGAATACGCAGTATTTT. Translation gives CATRAGGATGNTQYF.

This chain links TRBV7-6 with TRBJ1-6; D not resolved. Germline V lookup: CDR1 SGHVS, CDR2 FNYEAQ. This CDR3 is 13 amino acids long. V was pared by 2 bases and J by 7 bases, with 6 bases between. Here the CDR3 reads CASSLMENSPLHF. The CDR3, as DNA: TGTGCCAGCAGCTTAATGGAAAATTCACCCCTCCACTTT.

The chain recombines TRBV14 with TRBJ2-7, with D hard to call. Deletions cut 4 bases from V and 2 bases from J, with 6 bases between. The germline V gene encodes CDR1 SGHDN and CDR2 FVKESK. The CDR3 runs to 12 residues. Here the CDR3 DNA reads TGTGCCAGCAGCCTTGGTACCTACGAGCAGTACGTC. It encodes CASSLGTYEQYV.

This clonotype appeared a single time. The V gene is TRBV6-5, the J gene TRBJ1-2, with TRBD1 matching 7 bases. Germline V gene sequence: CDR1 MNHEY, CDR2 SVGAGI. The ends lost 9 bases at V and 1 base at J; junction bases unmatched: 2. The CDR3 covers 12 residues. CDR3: CARGTVNYGYTF. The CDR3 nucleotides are TGTGCCAGGGGGACAGTTAACTATGGCTACACCTTC.

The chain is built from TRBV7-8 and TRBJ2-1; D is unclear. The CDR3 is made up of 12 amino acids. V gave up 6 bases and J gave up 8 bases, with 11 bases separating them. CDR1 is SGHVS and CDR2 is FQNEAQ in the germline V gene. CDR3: CASRPPGYEQFF. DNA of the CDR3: TGTGCCAGCAGGCCCCCCGGGTATGAGCAGTTCTTC.

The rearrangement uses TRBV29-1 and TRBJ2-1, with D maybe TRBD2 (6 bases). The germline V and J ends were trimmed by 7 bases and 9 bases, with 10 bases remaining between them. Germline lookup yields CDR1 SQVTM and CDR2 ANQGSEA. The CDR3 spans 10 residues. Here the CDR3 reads CSARDSEQFF. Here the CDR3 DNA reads TGCAGCGCCCGGGACTCTGAGCAGTTCTTC.

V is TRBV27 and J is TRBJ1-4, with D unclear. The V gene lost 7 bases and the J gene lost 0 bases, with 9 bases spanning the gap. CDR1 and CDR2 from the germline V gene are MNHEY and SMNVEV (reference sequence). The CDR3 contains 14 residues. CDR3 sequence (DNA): TGTGCCAGCAAACGACCTGCAACTAATGAAAAACTGTTTTTT. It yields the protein CASKRPATNEKLFF. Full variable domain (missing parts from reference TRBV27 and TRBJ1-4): EAQVTQNPRYLITVTGKKLTVTCSQNMNHEYMSWYRQDPGLGLRQIYYSMNVEVTDKGDVPEGYKVSRKEKRNFPLILESPSPNQTSLYFCASKRPATNEKLFFGSGTQLSVL.

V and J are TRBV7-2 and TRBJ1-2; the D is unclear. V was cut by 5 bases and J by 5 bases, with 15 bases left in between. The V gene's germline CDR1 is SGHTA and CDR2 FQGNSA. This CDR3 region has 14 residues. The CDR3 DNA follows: TGTGCCAGCAGCCCCAACGGGGTACTATATGGCTACACCTTC. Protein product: CASSPNGVLYGYTF.

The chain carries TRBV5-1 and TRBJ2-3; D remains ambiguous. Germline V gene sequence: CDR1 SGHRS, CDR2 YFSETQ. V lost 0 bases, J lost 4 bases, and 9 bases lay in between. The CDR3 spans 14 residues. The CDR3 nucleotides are TGCGCCAGCAGCTTGGGGCCAAGGGCAGATACGCAGTATTTT. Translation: CASSLGPRADTQYF.